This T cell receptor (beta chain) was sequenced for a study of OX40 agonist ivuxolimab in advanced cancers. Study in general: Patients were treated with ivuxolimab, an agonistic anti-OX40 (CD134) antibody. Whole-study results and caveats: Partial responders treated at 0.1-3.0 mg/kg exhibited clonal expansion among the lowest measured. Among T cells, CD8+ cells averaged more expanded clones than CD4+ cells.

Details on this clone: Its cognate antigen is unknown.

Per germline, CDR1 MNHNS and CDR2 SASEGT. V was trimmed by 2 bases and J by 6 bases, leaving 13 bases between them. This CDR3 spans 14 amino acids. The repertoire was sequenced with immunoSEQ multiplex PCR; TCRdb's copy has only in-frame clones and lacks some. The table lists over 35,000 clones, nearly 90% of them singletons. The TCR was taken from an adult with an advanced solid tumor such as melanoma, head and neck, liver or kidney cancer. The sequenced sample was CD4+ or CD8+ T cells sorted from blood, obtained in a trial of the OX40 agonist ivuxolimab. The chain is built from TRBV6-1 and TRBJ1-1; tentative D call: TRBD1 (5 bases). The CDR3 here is CASSERGSTAEAFF. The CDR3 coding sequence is TGTGCCAGCAGTGAACGGGGCAGCACGGCTGAAGCTTTCTTT.